This entry describes one T cell receptor beta chain. Its antigen specificity is not known. Base qualities are not at hand, and no much larger clone is one base apart. The library relied on the immunoSEQ multiplex PCR assay. DNA from the cultured and isolated CD4+ T cells underwent TCR beta CDR3 sequencing. Processing in the source paper ran as follows. Non-productive TCR sequences were removed, reads were trimmed to the CDR3 region, and CDR3s of at least 7 amino acids were retained. The MANAFEST web app was used to pick out antigen-specific clonotypes by comparing their expansion in peptide wells with that in reference cultures. To be called positive, a clone needed expansion at FDR<0.05 compared with the reference and with all other wells, an odds ratio greater than 5, and a frequency greater than 0.1% in two replicate wells. Clonotypes significantly expanded in SARS-CoV-2 spike wells and in at least one common cold coronavirus spike condition were defined as cross-reactive. Levenshtein distance calculated with the stringdist R package was used to assess CDR3 similarity, and unrooted trees were constructed with ape in R 3.6.1. TCRdb limited this immuneACCESS table to in-frame rearrangements with V and J called. A share of clones is missing; checked studies link under half to unresolved V genes, and the rest is unexplained. The V and J calls and clone size are taken from that table; D and trimming were inferred from the DNA. Present in this sample are 47,000 or so clones, 60% to 75% of which were seen just once. 6% to 7% of the sample rests with the top ten.

After roughly 11 days of culture, CD4+ T cells were isolated with the EasySep CD4+ T cell isolation kit. Two doses of either the BNT162b2 or the mRNA-1273 mRNA SARS-CoV-2 vaccine were administered to participants. The absence of prior SARS-CoV-2 infection in healthy vaccine recipients was confirmed by negative nucleocapsid antibodies before and after vaccination. On days 3 and 7, half of the culture medium was replaced with fresh IL-2-containing medium. Unless otherwise noted, each peptide stimulation condition was cultured in triplicate wells. PBMC were separated from whole blood using Ficoll-Paque Plus gradient centrifugation and were then either cryopreserved at -140C or used fresh. Genomic DNA was extracted from cultured CD4+ T cells with the QIAamp micro DNA kit. The CDR3 goes from the cysteine to the phenylalanine over 14 residues. Just the 42-base CDR3 DNA is kept, in frame starting at base 1. CDR1 and CDR2 (MNHEY, SVGAGI) derive from the germline V gene. V is cut by 4 bases and J by 2 bases, and the space between the germline ends is 12 bases.

The sample belongs to a study of vaccination effects on CD4 cells after COVID-19 (dated by TCRdb to between 2020 and 2023). Regarding the study in general: In the ViraFEST assay, PBMC were stimulated with viral peptide pools, and TCR sequencing was then used to find antigen-specific CD4+ T cell clonotypes based on their expansion. Across the study, the median time from the second dose to post-vaccine sampling was 72 days (range 14 to 241). Each well held two million PBMC cultured in IMDM containing approximately 5% human AB serum, approximately 10 IU/ml IL-2 and gentamicin, along with roughly 10 ug/ml peptides. In both COVID-19 convalescent patients and infection-naive vaccine recipients, the study compared SARS-CoV-2 spike-specific CD4+ TCR repertoires from before mRNA vaccination with those from after it. The full study included around nine COVID-19 convalescent patients and several SARS-CoV-2-naive healthy vaccine recipients. The Oncomine TCR Beta short-read assay on an Illumina iSeq 100 was used to sequence cultures from other donors in the study. Study-level results and caveats: At late post-vaccination timepoints, both infection-induced and vaccine-induced clones showed marked clonal contraction, consistent with waning T cell responses. Among healthy vaccine recipients, nearly all vaccine-induced clones were SARS-CoV-2 mono-reactive, and only 1 of 255 was cross-reactive with common cold coronaviruses. Only a small number of convalescent patients were included, and no early post-infection timepoints were available, which limited the study.

Source: CD4+ T cells from PBMCs cultured without peptide, taken after COVID-19 vaccination. The chain joins TRBV6-5 to TRBJ2-7; the D gene is possibly TRBD1 or TRBD2, with 5 bases matching each. This sequence was found in a human donor who received a COVID-19 vaccine. The sequenced DNA: TGTGCCAGCAGTTCACCGGGACGTACCTACGAGCAGTACTTC. Its protein product is CASSSPGRTYEQYF.